Given below is one T cell receptor (beta chain) in context. This sample is part of a study of blood T cell repertoires in COVID-19. The authors' processing: Estimation of nucleated cell counts relied on the amplification of reference gene primers. TCRdb's table, derived via immunoSEQ multiplex PCR, lists solely in-frame clones and lacks some. Clone size and the V and J calls come from that table; the DNA yielded D and trimming. Among about 70,000 clones, around 80% were seen once, and the ten largest hold roughly 18%. The CDR3 runs to 15 residues. Germline lookup yields CDR1 LGHNT and CDR2 FRNRAP. V was pared by 7 bases and J by 8 bases, with 11 bases of the junction left unmatched.

This TCR came from a man between 70 and 80 years old who had recovered from COVID-19. The specimen was peripheral blood. This sequence joins TRBV12-5 and TRBJ1-4, with 9 bases that match TRBD1. The CDR3 DNA sequence: TGTGCTAGTGCTCCCCTGACAGGGGGGTTGGAAAAACTGTTTTTT. As protein: CASAPLTGGLEKLFF.